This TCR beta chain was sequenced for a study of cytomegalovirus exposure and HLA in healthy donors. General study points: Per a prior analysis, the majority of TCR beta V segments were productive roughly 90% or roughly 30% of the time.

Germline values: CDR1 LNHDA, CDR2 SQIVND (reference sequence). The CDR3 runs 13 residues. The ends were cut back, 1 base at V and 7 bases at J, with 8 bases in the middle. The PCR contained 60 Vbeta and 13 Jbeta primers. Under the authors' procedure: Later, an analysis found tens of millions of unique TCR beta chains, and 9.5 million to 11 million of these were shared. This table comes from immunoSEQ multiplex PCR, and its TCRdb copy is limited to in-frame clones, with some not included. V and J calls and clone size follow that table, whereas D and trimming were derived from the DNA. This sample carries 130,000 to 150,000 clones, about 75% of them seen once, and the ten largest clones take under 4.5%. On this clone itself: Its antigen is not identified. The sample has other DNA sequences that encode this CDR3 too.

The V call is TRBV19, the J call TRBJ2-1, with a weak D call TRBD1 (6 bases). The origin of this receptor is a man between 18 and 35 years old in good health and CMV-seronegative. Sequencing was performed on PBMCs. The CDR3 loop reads CASSIARGNEQFF. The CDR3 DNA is TGTGCCAGTAGTATAGCGAGGGGGAATGAGCAGTTCTTC.